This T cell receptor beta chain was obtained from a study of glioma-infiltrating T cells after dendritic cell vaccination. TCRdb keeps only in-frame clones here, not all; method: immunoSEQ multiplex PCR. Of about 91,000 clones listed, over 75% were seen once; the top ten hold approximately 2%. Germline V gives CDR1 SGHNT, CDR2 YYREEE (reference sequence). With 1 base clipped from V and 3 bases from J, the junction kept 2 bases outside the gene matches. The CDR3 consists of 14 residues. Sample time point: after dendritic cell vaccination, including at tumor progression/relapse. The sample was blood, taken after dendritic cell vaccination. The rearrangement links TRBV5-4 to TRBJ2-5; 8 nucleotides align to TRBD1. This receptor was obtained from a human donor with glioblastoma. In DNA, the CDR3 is TGTGCCAGCAGCTTGCAGGGGGCGGAAGAGACCCAGTACTTC. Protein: CASSLQGAEETQYF.